Below, 17 T cell receptor beta chains from the same sample are listed, as sequenced in a study of T cells in localized non-small cell lung cancer. The assay was immunoSEQ multiplex PCR, and TCRdb's table has in-frame clones only and misses some. The sample has roughly 20,000 clones; over 75% are singletons. The input for sequencing was peripheral blood mononuclear cells, taken before any cancer treatment. All receptors come from a male donor aged 60 or older with stage II lung adenocarcinoma.

This sequence joins TRBV27 and TRBJ2-1; the match to TRBD2 covers 11 bases. There are 21 residues in the CDR3. Germline V gene lookup returns CDR1 MNHEY and CDR2 SMNVEV (reference sequence). The J segment lost 7 bases and the V segment lost 3 bases, leaving 23 bases of the junction unmatched. DNA of the CDR3: TGTGCCAGCAGTTTTCTACTAGCGGGAGCAGTATCCCCTCATCATGGGAATGAGCAGTTCTTC. This sequence encodes CASSFLLAGAVSPHHGNEQFF.

The chain has TRBV9 and TRBJ2-5, with D possibly matching TRBD2 (5 bases). There are 14 residues in the CDR3. Germline loops: CDR1 SGDLS, CDR2 YYNGEE. With 1 base removed from V and 1 base from J, the gap between germline ends came to 8 bases. CDR3 sequence (DNA): TGTGCCAGCAGCGTAATGGGGAGCCAAGAGACCCAGTACTTC. It codes for CASSVMGSQETQYF.

This clone counts as medium-sized (0.01 to 0.1%). The sample holds other DNA sequences that translate to the same CDR3. The rearrangement joins TRBV13 to TRBJ1-2; D is ambiguous. The CDR3 loop spans 12 amino acids. Trimming shortened V by 5 bases and J by 0 bases, and 4 bases separated the two germline ends. Germline V gene lookup returns CDR1 PRHDT and CDR2 FYEKMQ (reference sequence). The CDR3 loop reads CASSPTNYGYTF. The CDR3 DNA is TGTGCCAGCAGCCCAACTAACTATGGCTACACCTTC.

This rearrangement joins TRBV15 to TRBJ2-7; 7 bases fit TRBD2. Germline assignment: CDR1 LNHNV and CDR2 YYDKDF (reference sequence). The J segment lost 6 bases and the V segment lost 2 bases, leaving 7 bases of the junction unmatched. The CDR3 runs to 14 residues. CDR3 sequence (DNA): TGTGCCACCAGCAGACCGACTAGCTTAGGCGAGCAGTACTTC. It is translated as CATSRPTSLGEQYF. Together with reference TRBV15 and TRBJ2-7, the CDR3 gives the full variable domain: DAMVIQNPRYQVTQFGKPVTLSCSQTLNHNVMYWYQQKSSQAPKLLFHYYDKDFNNEADTPDNFQSRRPNTSFCFLDIRSPGLGDTAMYLCATSRPTSLGEQYFGPGTRLTVT.

This clone was seen only once. This chain connects TRBV19 to TRBJ1-1, with D hard to call. Germline lookup yields CDR1 LNHDA and CDR2 SQIVND (reference sequence). CDR3 size: 10 residues. The V gene lost 5 bases and the J gene lost 11 bases, with 9 bases spanning the gap. CDR3 nucleotides: TGTGCCAGTAGTGGACCCGAGGCTTTCTTT. Translated, it gives CASSGPEAFF.

The chain has TRBV5-6 and TRBJ2-2, with D perhaps matching TRBD2 (6 bases). The germline V and J ends were trimmed by 0 bases and 5 bases, with 8 bases remaining between them. The CDR3 loop spans 14 amino acids. The V gene's germline CDR1 is SGHDT and CDR2 YYEEEE. The CDR3 DNA sequence: TGTGCCAGCAGCTTGGGCAGCGGGACCGGGGAGCTGTTTTTT. Its translation is CASSLGSGTGELFF.

This rearrangement joins TRBV7-9 to TRBJ1-5; no firm D call. Germline V gene sequence: CDR1 SEHNR, CDR2 FQNEAQ (reference sequence). The CDR3 contains 14 residues. Trimming removed 3 bases from V and 7 bases from J, with 13 bases in between. CDR3 nucleotides: TGTGCCAGCAGCTTGGGCCCAGGCGAGCAGCCCCAGCATTTT. Its protein is CASSLGPGEQPQHF.

The CDR3 region is CASSIIHQAGLDTQYF. The DNA for the CDR3 is TGTGCCAGTAGTATTATTCACCAAGCGGGGTTAGATACGCAGTATTTT. The V gene is TRBV19, the J gene TRBJ2-3; TRBD2 matches 7 bases. V gave up 3 bases and J gave up 5 bases; unmatched junction bases: 11. The CDR3 covers 16 residues. Germline values: CDR1 LNHDA, CDR2 SQIVND (reference sequence).

The gene calls are TRBV6-6 and TRBJ1-5; TRBD1 might be the D (5 bases). The V gene lost 6 bases and the J gene lost 0 bases, with 12 bases spanning the gap. The CDR3 contains 15 residues. Germline assignment: CDR1 MNHNY and CDR2 SVGAGI (reference sequence). The CDR3 loop reads CASRRQRNSNQPQHF. The DNA for the CDR3 is TGTGCCAGCAGAAGACAGCGAAATAGCAATCAGCCCCAGCATTTT.

This chain joins TRBV19 and TRBJ2-3; no reliable D call. CDR1 LNHDA and CDR2 SQIVND come from the germline V gene (reference sequence). V lost 6 bases, J lost 1 base, and 5 bases lay in between. The CDR3 contains 12 residues. CDR3 nucleotide sequence: TGTGCCAGTAGCCCTGGCACAGATACGCAGTATTTT. This translates into CASSPGTDTQYF.

The chain employs TRBV6-4 and TRBJ2-3, with D unresolved. This CDR3 has 14 amino acids. Trimming stripped 4 bases from V and 2 bases from J, with 10 bases between. The germline V gene has CDR1 MRHNA and CDR2 SNTAGT. The CDR3, as DNA: TGTGCCAGCAGTGGGAGCCCTGCCACAGATACGCAGTATTTT. Its translation is CASSGSPATDTQYF.

This clone appeared a single time. The chain uses TRBV28 and TRBJ2-7; D ambiguous. The V gene's germline CDR1 is MDHEN and CDR2 SYDVKM. CDR3 size: 15 residues. The V end lost 7 bases, the J end lost 0 bases, and 16 bases lay between the germline ends. This CDR3 is CASKGSIKSSYEQYF. CDR3 bases: TGTGCCAGCAAAGGCTCGATCAAGAGCTCCTACGAGCAGTACTTC.

This clone was seen a single time. V and J are TRBV7-2 and TRBJ2-5, with D possibly being TRBD2 (6 bases). Germline V gene data show CDR1 as SGHTA and CDR2 as FQGNSA. This CDR3 has 16 amino acids. With 4 bases removed from V and 2 bases from J, the gap between germline ends came to 17 bases. The CDR3 nucleotides are TGTGCCAGCAGCTCCCTAGGAGCGGGCTTTCAAGAGACCCAGTACTTC. Translation: CASSSLGAGFQETQYF.

The chain is built from TRBV19 and TRBJ1-4; D is uncertain. Germline V gives CDR1 LNHDA, CDR2 SQIVND (reference sequence). Trimming removed 3 bases at V and 0 bases at J, with 11 bases between. This CDR3 has 16 residues. CDR3 residues: CASSISIVATNEKLFF. CDR3 sequence (DNA): TGTGCCAGTAGTATCTCAATAGTTGCAACTAATGAAAAACTGTTTTTT.

This chain connects TRBV6-4 to TRBJ2-1; D call uncertain. Germline V CDR1 and CDR2: MRHNA, SNTAGT. This CDR3 region has 15 residues. V lost 2 bases and J 2 bases, leaving 10 bases between the germline ends. The CDR3 DNA reads TGTGCCAGCAGTGACAGGCCGCAGCCCTACAATGAGCAGTTCTTC. Its translation: CASSDRPQPYNEQFF.

The chain carries TRBV5-1 and TRBJ2-3, with D maybe TRBD2 (6 bases). Trimming took off 1 base at V and 1 base at J, with 13 bases between the two ends. The CDR3 is made up of 16 amino acids. CDR1 and CDR2 from the germline V gene are SGHRS and YFSETQ. CDR3 sequence reads: CASSLFPASGTDTQYF. In nucleotides, the CDR3 is TGCGCCAGCAGCTTGTTCCCGGCTAGCGGCACAGATACGCAGTATTTT.

This clone was recorded once. V gene TRBV10-3 combines with J gene TRBJ2-1; 7 bases match TRBD2. Germline V gene sequence: CDR1 ENHRY, CDR2 SYGVKD. After removal of 0 bases from V and 9 bases from J, the junction contained 8 bases not matched to a gene. The CDR3 is 15 amino acids. The CDR3 spells CAISESKRDSSEQFF. In nucleotides, the CDR3 is TGTGCCATCAGTGAGTCAAAGCGGGATAGTAGTGAGCAGTTCTTC.